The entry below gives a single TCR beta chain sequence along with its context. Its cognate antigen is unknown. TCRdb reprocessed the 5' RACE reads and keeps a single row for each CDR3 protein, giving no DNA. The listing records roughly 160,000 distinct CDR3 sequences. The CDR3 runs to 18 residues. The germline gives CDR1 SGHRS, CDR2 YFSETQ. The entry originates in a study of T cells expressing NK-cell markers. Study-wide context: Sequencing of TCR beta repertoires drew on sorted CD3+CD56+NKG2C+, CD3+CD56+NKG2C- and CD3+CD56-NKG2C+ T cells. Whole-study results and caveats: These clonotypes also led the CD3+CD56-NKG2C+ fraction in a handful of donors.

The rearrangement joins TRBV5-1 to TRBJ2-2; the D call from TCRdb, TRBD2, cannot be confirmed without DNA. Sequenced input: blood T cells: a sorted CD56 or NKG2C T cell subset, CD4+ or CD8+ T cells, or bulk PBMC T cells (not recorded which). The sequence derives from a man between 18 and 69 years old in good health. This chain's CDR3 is CASSLGPSGGAYTGELFF.